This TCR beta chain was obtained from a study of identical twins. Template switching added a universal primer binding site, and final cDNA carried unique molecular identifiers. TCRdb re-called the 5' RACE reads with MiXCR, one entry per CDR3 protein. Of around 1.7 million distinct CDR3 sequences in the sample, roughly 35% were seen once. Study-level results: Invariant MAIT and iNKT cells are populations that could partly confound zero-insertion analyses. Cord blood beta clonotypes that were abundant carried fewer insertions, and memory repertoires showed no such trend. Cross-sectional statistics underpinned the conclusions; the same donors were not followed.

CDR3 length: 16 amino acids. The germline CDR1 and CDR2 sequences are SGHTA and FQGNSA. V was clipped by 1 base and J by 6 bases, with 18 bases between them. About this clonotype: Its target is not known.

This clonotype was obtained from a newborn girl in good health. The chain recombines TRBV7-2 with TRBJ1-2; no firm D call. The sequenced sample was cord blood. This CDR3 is CASSLVTRGKVDGYTF. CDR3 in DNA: TGTGCCAGCAGCTTAGTAACGCGGGGAAAAGTGGATGGCTACACCTTC.